Sequencing of this T cell receptor (beta chain) was carried out in a study of regulatory T cells in long-lasting Graves disease. Findings and caveats of the study: Favored gene segments in persistent disease were TRBV28, TRBJ1-2 and TRBJ2-5.

Germline V gene sequence: CDR1 SGHAT, CDR2 FQNNGV. This CDR3 region has 14 residues. V was clipped by 5 bases and J by 4 bases, with 14 bases between them. This clonotype turned up a few times. Its cognate antigen is unknown. According to the study, TCR beta libraries were built with iRepertoire HTBI primers and CDR3-region Arm-PCR. TCRdb re-derived calls from the multiplex PCR reads in MiXCR, one entry per CDR3 protein. The repertoire has around 360,000 distinct CDR3 sequences, about a sixth of them found once; the top ten carry roughly a fifth. Noted time point: newly diagnosed GD, antithyroid drugs for less than 3 months. TCR sequences were obtained from RNA taken from PBMCs. These data also featured in a second study, about T cells in Graves' hyperthyroidism and ophthalmopathy. In that study: HTBI primers were used for first-round RT-PCR of the TCR CDR3.

This receptor was obtained from a woman aged 18-29 years with Graves disease. This material consisted of peripheral blood mononuclear cells (PBMCs), taken at new diagnosis, from a patient treated with antithyroid drugs. This rearrangement joins TRBV11-2 to TRBJ1-2, with no clear D. The CDR3 bases are TGTGCCAGCAGCCCGGGGAGGGAGGGCTATGGCTACACCTTC. As protein: CASSPGREGYGYTF.